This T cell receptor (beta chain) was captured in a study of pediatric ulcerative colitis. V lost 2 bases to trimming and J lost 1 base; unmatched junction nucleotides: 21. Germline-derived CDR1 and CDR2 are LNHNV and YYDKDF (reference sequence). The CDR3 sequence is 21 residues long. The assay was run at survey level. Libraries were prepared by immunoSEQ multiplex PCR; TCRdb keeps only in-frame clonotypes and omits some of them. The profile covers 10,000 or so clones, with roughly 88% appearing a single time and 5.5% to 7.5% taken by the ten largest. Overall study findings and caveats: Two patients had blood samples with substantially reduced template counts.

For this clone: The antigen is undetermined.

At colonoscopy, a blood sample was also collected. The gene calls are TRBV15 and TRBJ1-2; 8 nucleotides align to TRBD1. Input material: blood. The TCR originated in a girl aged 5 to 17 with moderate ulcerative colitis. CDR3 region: CATSRQPPGGGRPPYNYGYTF. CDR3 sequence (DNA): TGTGCCACCAGCAGACAACCCCCAGGGGGCGGCAGGCCCCCTTATAACTATGGCTACACCTTC. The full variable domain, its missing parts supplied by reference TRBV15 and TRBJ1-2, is DAMVIQNPRYQVTQFGKPVTLSCSQTLNHNVMYWYQQKSSQAPKLLFHYYDKDFNNEADTPDNFQSRRPNTSFCFLDIRSPGLGDTAMYLCATSRQPPGGGRPPYNYGYTFGSGTRLTVV.